The clone carrying this TCR beta chain was counted only a few times. Its antigen is still unknown. This specimen comes from a study of identical twins. Unique molecular identifiers were in the cDNA, with template-switch universal primer binding. TCRdb called the 5' RACE reads again in MiXCR, with one record for every CDR3 protein. The sample lists around 1.7 million distinct CDR3 sequences, less than 35% occurring once. General observations from the study: Zero-insertion results could be subject to partial confounding by invariant MAIT and iNKT cells.

Germline V lookup: CDR1 MNHNY, CDR2 SVGAGI (reference sequence). The junction had 5 bases not matched to a gene; V was cut back by 5 bases and J by 6 bases. This CDR3 spans 15 amino acids. Sample: cord blood. The chain carries TRBV6-6 and TRBJ1-6, with TRBD1 matching over 9 bases. This clonotype was sampled from a newborn girl in good health. The CDR3 here is CASSGPTGGNSPLHF. In DNA form, the CDR3 reads TGTGCCAGCAGTGGCCCGACAGGGGGTAATTCACCCCTCCACTTT.